Listed below are T cell receptor beta chains from one sample, sequenced in a study of control samples from healthy donors and cancer patients. The assay was immunoSEQ multiplex PCR, and TCRdb's table has in-frame clones only and misses some. The sample contains 130,000 or so clones, roughly 86% of which appear only once. Sequenced: PBMCs. These receptors all stem from a man aged 45-65 years with head and neck cancer. Both conserved end residues are part of each CDR3. D genes are given only for firm matches. Rows may omit the clone size; those that give it use once, few, many or a size class.

clone size: NA
J gene: TRBJ2-7
D gene: NA
V gene: TRBV5-1
CDR3 DNA: TGCGCCAGCAGCCCCCTAGGGGGGTACGAGCAGTACTTC
CDR3 protein: CASSPLGGYEQYF

clone size: NA
J gene: TRBJ2-1
D gene: TRBD2
V gene: TRBV19
CDR3 DNA: TGTGCCAGCCAGACGACTAGCGGGGACTACAATGAGCAGTTCTTC
CDR3 protein: CASQTTSGDYNEQFF

clone size: once
J gene: TRBJ2-2
D gene: TRBD1
V gene: TRBV3-1/TRBV3-2
CDR3 DNA: TGTGCCAGCAGCCGGATAGGACAGGGGAGGGACGCCGGGGAGCTGTTTTTT
CDR3 protein: CASSRIGQGRDAGELFF

clone size: NA
J gene: TRBJ2-5
D gene: NA
V gene: TRBV3-1/TRBV3-2
CDR3 DNA: TGTGCCAGCAGCCAAGCACGGCTAGAGACCCAGTACTTC
CDR3 protein: CASSQARLETQYF

clone size: NA
J gene: TRBJ2-3
D gene: TRBD2
V gene: TRBV10-3
CDR3 DNA: TGTGCCTCTACGAAAGCGGGAGGGCACACAGATACGCAGTATTTT
CDR3 protein: CASTKAGGHTDTQYF

clone size: NA
J gene: TRBJ2-1
D gene: TRBD2
V gene: TRBV12-3/TRBV12-4
CDR3 DNA: TGTGCCAGCAGACCGACTAGCGACAATGAGCAGTTCTTC
CDR3 protein: CASRPTSDNEQFF

clone size: once
J gene: TRBJ2-5
D gene: NA
V gene: TRBV5-5
CDR3 DNA: TGTGCCAGCAGCCCCCGGGCGCCCGAGACCCAGTACTTC
CDR3 protein: CASSPRAPETQYF

clone size: NA
J gene: TRBJ2-7
D gene: NA
V gene: TRBV18
CDR3 DNA: TGTGCCAGCTCGCCTGTCCGGAGGCGGGACGGGGGCTCCTACGAGCAGTACTTC
CDR3 protein: CASSPVRRRDGGSYEQYF

clone size: NA
J gene: TRBJ2-7
D gene: NA
V gene: TRBV10-2
CDR3 DNA: TGCGCCAGCCAAACAGGGGCGCGGGGAGAGCAGTACTTC
CDR3 protein: CASQTGARGEQYF

clone size: NA
J gene: TRBJ1-2
D gene: TRBD1
V gene: TRBV5-8
CDR3 DNA: TGTGCCAGCAGCCTGGGACAGGGGAATGGCTACACCTTC
CDR3 protein: CASSLGQGNGYTF

clone size: once
J gene: TRBJ2-7
D gene: TRBD1
V gene: TRBV2
CDR3 DNA: TGTGCCAGCAGGGTAGGGACAGGGATCCACGAGCAGTACTTC
CDR3 protein: CASRVGTGIHEQYF

clone size: once
J gene: TRBJ2-5
D gene: NA
V gene: TRBV11-2
CDR3 DNA: TGTGCCAGCAGCCCATACGAGAAAGAGACCCAGTACTTC
CDR3 protein: CASSPYEKETQYF

clone size: NA
J gene: TRBJ2-1
D gene: TRBD1
V gene: TRBV28
CDR3 DNA: TGTGCCAGCAGTTTATTGGACAGGGACAATGAGCAGTTCTTC
CDR3 protein: CASSLLDRDNEQFF

clone size: NA
J gene: TRBJ2-5
D gene: NA
V gene: TRBV6-5
CDR3 DNA: TGTGCCAGCACCGCACAAAAGGATGTTCGGGAGACCCAGTACTTC
CDR3 protein: CASTAQKDVRETQYF

clone size: once
J gene: TRBJ2-3
D gene: NA
V gene: TRBV2
CDR3 DNA: TGTGCCAGCAGTCAGTCGTTGGGGCGCACCGATACGCAGTATTTT
CDR3 protein: CASSQSLGRTDTQYF

clone size: NA
J gene: TRBJ1-1
D gene: NA
V gene: TRBV11-2
CDR3 DNA: TGTGCCAGCACCTACCGACGAGAAGCTTTCTTT
CDR3 protein: CASTYRREAFF

clone size: NA
J gene: TRBJ1-1
D gene: NA
V gene: TRBV27
CDR3 DNA: TGTGCCAGCAGCCAGACACCGAACACTGAAGCTTTCTTT
CDR3 protein: CASSQTPNTEAFF

clone size: NA
J gene: TRBJ2-1
D gene: TRBD1
V gene: TRBV12-3/TRBV12-4
CDR3 DNA: TGTGCCAGCAGTTTTGGCAGGGGGCGAGAGCAGTTCTTC
CDR3 protein: CASSFGRGREQFF

clone size: NA
J gene: TRBJ2-3
D gene: NA
V gene: TRBV4-1
CDR3 DNA: TGCGCCAGCACCCCTGTTGGCCGCGATACGCAGTATTTT
CDR3 protein: CASTPVGRDTQYF

clone size: NA
J gene: TRBJ1-5
D gene: NA
V gene: TRBV30
CDR3 DNA: TGTGCCTGGAATATCGACAGCCCCAATCAGCCCCAGCATTTT
CDR3 protein: CAWNIDSPNQPQHF

clone size: NA
J gene: TRBJ2-1
D gene: TRBD2
V gene: TRBV6-5
CDR3 DNA: TGTGCCACCGGACTAGGGGATGAGCAGTTCTTC
CDR3 protein: CATGLGDEQFF

clone size: NA
J gene: TRBJ2-1
D gene: NA
V gene: TRBV19
CDR3 DNA: TGTGCCAGTAGTATGGGGGCTAGCGTCTACAATGAGCAGTTCTTC
CDR3 protein: CASSMGASVYNEQFF

clone size: NA
J gene: TRBJ2-7
D gene: NA
V gene: TRBV10-3
CDR3 DNA: TGTGCCATCAGAGGGCGTCTCTCCTACGAGCAGTACTTC
CDR3 protein: CAIRGRLSYEQYF

clone size: NA
J gene: TRBJ2-1
D gene: NA
V gene: TRBV11-1
CDR3 DNA: TGTGCCAGCAGCTTAGCGTCACATGAGCAGTTCTTC
CDR3 protein: CASSLASHEQFF

clone size: NA
J gene: TRBJ1-1
D gene: NA
V gene: TRBV3-1/TRBV3-2
CDR3 DNA: TGTGCCAGCAGCCAAGGAATCGGGGACACTGAAGCTTTCTTT
CDR3 protein: CASSQGIGDTEAFF

clone size: once
J gene: TRBJ2-1
D gene: NA
V gene: TRBV3-1/TRBV3-2
CDR3 DNA: TGTGCCAGCAGCCATCGGGGGGCCGGCGATGAGCAGTTCTTC
CDR3 protein: CASSHRGAGDEQFF

clone size: once
J gene: TRBJ2-2
D gene: NA
V gene: TRBV27
CDR3 DNA: TGTGCCAGCAGTTTATCGAAACGGAACACCGGGGAGCTGTTTTTT
CDR3 protein: CASSLSKRNTGELFF

clone size: NA
J gene: TRBJ2-7
D gene: TRBD1
V gene: TRBV11-3
CDR3 DNA: TGTGCCAGCAGCATAGGACAGGGGCTCCAGTACTTC
CDR3 protein: CASSIGQGLQYF

clone size: NA
J gene: TRBJ2-2
D gene: TRBD2
V gene: TRBV5-4
CDR3 DNA: TGTGCCAGCAGCCAGGGACTAGCGGGAAGATGGAACACCGGGGAGCTGTTTTTT
CDR3 protein: CASSQGLAGRWNTGELFF

clone size: NA
J gene: TRBJ2-1
D gene: TRBD2
V gene: TRBV5-1
CDR3 DNA: TGCGCCAGCAGCCAACTAGCGGGAGTGAACAATGAGCAGTTCTTC
CDR3 protein: CASSQLAGVNNEQFF

clone size: NA
J gene: TRBJ2-1
D gene: NA
V gene: TRBV3-1/TRBV3-2
CDR3 DNA: TGTGCCAGCAGGTCCTCTTTGTTAAGCTCCTACAATGAGCAGTTCTTC
CDR3 protein: CASRSSLLSSYNEQFF

clone size: NA
J gene: TRBJ1-1
D gene: NA
V gene: TRBV23-1
CDR3 DNA: TGCGCCAGCAGTTCCCCCCCCCAGTTTAACACTGAAGCTTTCTTT
CDR3 protein: CASSSPPQFNTEAFF

clone size: once
J gene: TRBJ2-2
D gene: NA
V gene: TRBV7-2
CDR3 DNA: TGTGCCAGCAGCTCCACTTTCGCCGGGGAGCTGTTTTTT
CDR3 protein: CASSSTFAGELFF

clone size: NA
J gene: TRBJ2-4
D gene: NA
V gene: TRBV28
CDR3 DNA: TGTGCCAGCAGTCCGGGCACTTACTCTGGGGTACGGGACATTCAGTACTTC
CDR3 protein: CASSPGTYSGVRDIQYF

clone size: NA
J gene: TRBJ2-1
D gene: TRBD2
V gene: TRBV28
CDR3 DNA: TGTGCCAGCAGTTTAGGGGCGGGAGGGTATGAGCAGTTCTTC
CDR3 protein: CASSLGAGGYEQFF

clone size: NA
J gene: TRBJ1-2
D gene: NA
V gene: TRBV5-6
CDR3 DNA: TGTGCCAGCAGCTCTGATAGGGGGTCCCTATTTAACTATGGCTACACCTTC
CDR3 protein: CASSSDRGSLFNYGYTF

clone size: NA
J gene: TRBJ1-2
D gene: NA
V gene: TRBV11-2
CDR3 DNA: TGTGCCAGCAGCTTACAGTCGAGGACTTATGGCTACACCTTC
CDR3 protein: CASSLQSRTYGYTF

clone size: few
J gene: TRBJ2-1
D gene: TRBD2
V gene: TRBV6-5
CDR3 DNA: TGTGCCAGCAGGTCCGGGACTAGCGTCGACAATGAGCAGTTCTTC
CDR3 protein: CASRSGTSVDNEQFF

clone size: NA
J gene: TRBJ1-2
D gene: TRBD1
V gene: TRBV7-9
CDR3 DNA: TGTGCCAGCAGCTTGGGGGACAGCAACTATGGCTACACCTTC
CDR3 protein: CASSLGDSNYGYTF

clone size: once
J gene: TRBJ1-4
D gene: TRBD1
V gene: TRBV3-1/TRBV3-2
CDR3 DNA: TGTGCCAGCAGCCAACCGGACAGGGGGCACGAAAAACTGTTTTTT
CDR3 protein: CASSQPDRGHEKLFF

clone size: NA
J gene: TRBJ2-7
D gene: TRBD1
V gene: TRBV25-1
CDR3 DNA: TGTGCCAGCATAGGGACAGGGGGCTACGAGCAGTACTTC
CDR3 protein: CASIGTGGYEQYF

clone size: NA
J gene: TRBJ1-4
D gene: NA
V gene: TRBV11-2
CDR3 DNA: TGTGCCAGCAGCTTCTTAATACCTGGGGAAAAACTGTTTTTT
CDR3 protein: CASSFLIPGEKLFF

clone size: once
J gene: TRBJ1-2
D gene: TRBD1
V gene: TRBV27
CDR3 DNA: TGTGCCAGCGCCCCGGGACAGGAAAGGGGCTACACCTTC
CDR3 protein: CASAPGQERGYTF

clone size: NA
J gene: TRBJ2-5
D gene: NA
V gene: TRBV9
CDR3 DNA: TGTGCCAGCAGCGTAGAAGGACGGAGGGAAGAGACCCAGTACTTC
CDR3 protein: CASSVEGRREETQYF

clone size: NA
J gene: TRBJ1-5
D gene: NA
V gene: TRBV30
CDR3 DNA: TGTGCCTGGAGTGTCCCGGGCAGGGAACAGCCCCAGCATTTT
CDR3 protein: CAWSVPGREQPQHF

clone size: NA
J gene: TRBJ2-7
D gene: TRBD1
V gene: TRBV7-9
CDR3 DNA: TGTGCCAGCAGCCGAGGCTACCAGGGGGCCCACTACGAGCAGTACTTC
CDR3 protein: CASSRGYQGAHYEQYF

clone size: NA
J gene: TRBJ2-5
D gene: NA
V gene: TRBV24-1
CDR3 DNA: TGTGCCACCAGTAGAGTTGGGGAAGAGACCCAGTACTTC
CDR3 protein: CATSRVGEETQYF

clone size: once
J gene: TRBJ2-3
D gene: NA
V gene: TRBV9
CDR3 DNA: TGTGCCAGCAGCGCGGGGGGCCCAACAGATACGCAGTATTTT
CDR3 protein: CASSAGGPTDTQYF

clone size: NA
J gene: TRBJ1-5
D gene: NA
V gene: TRBV19
CDR3 DNA: TGTGCCAGTAGTTTGGCCCCTTTCAATCAGCCCCAGCATTTT
CDR3 protein: CASSLAPFNQPQHF

clone size: NA
J gene: TRBJ2-7
D gene: NA
V gene: TRBV4-1
CDR3 DNA: TGCGCCAGCAGCCAAGATCCAATCTACGAGCAGTACTTC
CDR3 protein: CASSQDPIYEQYF

clone size: NA
J gene: TRBJ2-7
D gene: TRBD1
V gene: TRBV18
CDR3 DNA: TGTGCCAGCGTACTGGACAGGGGGCTTAGCGTGCAGTACTTC
CDR3 protein: CASVLDRGLSVQYF

clone size: NA
J gene: TRBJ2-1
D gene: TRBD1
V gene: TRBV30
CDR3 DNA: TGTGCCTATAAAACCGGGACAGGGGTGAATGAGCAGTTCTTC
CDR3 protein: CAYKTGTGVNEQFF

clone size: NA
J gene: TRBJ2-7
D gene: TRBD2
V gene: TRBV6-5
CDR3 DNA: TGTGCCAGCCGACGGACTAGCGGGAGGTACGAGCAGTACTTC
CDR3 protein: CASRRTSGRYEQYF

clone size: NA
J gene: TRBJ2-2
D gene: TRBD1
V gene: TRBV2
CDR3 DNA: TGTGCCAGCAGTGAACAGGGGGCCGGCGGGGAGCTGTTTTTT
CDR3 protein: CASSEQGAGGELFF